In its sample, the clone carrying this T cell receptor (beta chain) was seen a few times. The record originates from a study of spatial heterogeneity in lung cancer. Stated time point: sample taken at primary tumor resection. Whole RNA obtained from tumor, nontumor lung or frozen PBMC underwent sequencing without sorting. CDR3 length: 15 amino acids. CDR1 is MNHEY, CDR2 SVGEGT, per germline. V lost 2 bases to trimming and J lost 2 bases, with 13 bases between them. TCRdb re-analysed the 5' RACE reads in MiXCR, keeping a single row per CDR3 protein. The profile covers tens of thousands of distinct CDR3 sequences, with about 5% appearing a single time and less than 35% taken by the ten largest.

The chain is built from TRBV6-2 or TRBV6-3 and TRBJ2-7; no clear D gene. The sequencing used PBMCs, collected at surgery. This receptor was taken from a male donor with early-stage non-small cell lung cancer. The DNA for the CDR3 is TGTGCCAGCAGTTACAACCCGAACCGCGCCTACGAGCAGTACTTC. It encodes CASSYNPNRAYEQYF.